This T cell receptor (beta chain) was documented in a study of blood T cells in healthy people across ages. Unmatched junction bases numbered 18, after V lost 2 bases and J lost 8 bases. The CDR3 extends over 18 amino acids. CDR1 and CDR2 from the germline V gene are MNHEY and SVGAGI. It was with a sample-barcoded 5' primer and a J-beta primer mix that a second PCR of roughly 6 to 11 cycles was run. TCRdb used MiXCR to reprocess the 5' RACE reads, holding one entry per CDR3 protein. In the table there are roughly 500,000 distinct CDR3 sequences, nearly 25% of which are singletons. These data were also reused for a study on T cells of mothers and their children. That report adds: Detection of persistent microchimeric T cell clones did not occur.

What was sequenced was blood. The J gene is TRBJ2-1, the V gene TRBV6-5, with 7 bases that match TRBD2. The receptor was derived from a boy between 5 and 17 years old in good health. The CDR3 protein is CASSYGFLAENEWDEQFF. CDR3 DNA sequence: TGTGCCAGCAGTTACGGGTTTCTAGCGGAAAATGAATGGGATGAGCAGTTCTTC.